The 22 T cell receptor beta chains given below trace back to one sample, sequenced in a study of blood T cell repertoires in COVID-19. TCRdb keeps only in-frame clones here, not all; method: immunoSEQ multiplex PCR. Of over 150,000 clones in the sample, around 84% were seen once. Sequencing was done on a sample of peripheral blood. The source is a man older than 75 with acute or convalescent COVID-19.

CDR3 region: CASSPRRDRASGANVLTF. The CDR3 nucleotides read TGTGCCAGCTCACCACGTCGGGACAGAGCCTCTGGGGCCAACGTCCTGACTTTC. V is TRBV18 and J is TRBJ2-6; the match to TRBD1 covers 7 bases. This CDR3 is built from 18 residues. The V segment lost 1 base and the J segment 0 bases; nucleotides outside the gene matches: 6. Germline loops: CDR1 KGHSH, CDR2 LQKENI.

V and J are TRBV5-5 and TRBJ2-7; 10 bases are a match to TRBD2. CDR3 length equals 19 residues. Germline V lookup: CDR1 SGHKS, CDR2 YYEKEE (reference sequence). Trimming at V came to 0 bases and at J to 2 bases, leaving 14 bases not matched to a gene. CDR3 protein: CASSLALASGGGPAYEQYF. The CDR3, as DNA: TGTGCCAGCAGCTTGGCCCTGGCTAGCGGGGGTGGTCCCGCCTACGAGCAGTACTTC. Together with reference TRBV5-5 and TRBJ2-7, the CDR3 gives the full variable domain: DAGVTQSPTHLIKTRGQQVTLRCSPISGHKSVSWYQQVLGQGPQFIFQYYEKEERGRGNFPDRFSARQFPNYSSELNVNALLLGDSALYLCASSLALASGGGPAYEQYFGPGTRLTVT.

The chain has TRBV3-1 (or the pseudogene TRBV3-2) and TRBJ2-6; a possible D gene is TRBD1 (5 bases). Germline-derived CDR1 and CDR2 are LGHDT and YNNKEL (reference sequence). Between the trimmed V and J ends, which lost 4 bases and 0 bases, there was a span of 7 bases. The CDR3 has 15 amino acids. The CDR3 protein is CASSPQGSGANVLTF. Here the CDR3 DNA reads TGTGCCAGCAGCCCCCAGGGCTCTGGGGCCAACGTCCTGACTTTC.

This clone was counted only a few times. The J gene is TRBJ1-5, the V gene TRBV7-2; D is unclear. CDR1 SGHTA and CDR2 FQGNSA come from the germline V gene. Trimming removed 5 bases at V and 10 bases at J, with 12 bases between. CDR3 size: 12 residues. The CDR3 spells CASSNDWSPQHF. The CDR3 coding sequence is TGTGCCAGCAGCAACGACTGGTCCCCCCAGCATTTT.

This clone has only a few counts. The DNA of the CDR3 is TGTGCCAGCAGTGACGGTCGAGCGATGGATACGCAGTATTTT. Translated: CASSDGRAMDTQYF. The rearrangement joins TRBV6-4 to TRBJ2-3; D remains ambiguous. Trimming pared 2 bases from V and 6 bases from J, leaving 12 bases between. This CDR3 region has 14 residues. Looked up from germline, CDR1 is MRHNA and CDR2 is SNTAGT.

The table lists this clone with a few counts. J is TRBJ1-3 and V is TRBV4-1; weak D call: TRBD1 (5 bases). The V gene's germline CDR1 is MGHRA and CDR2 YSYEKL. Trimming left V 2 bases short and J 4 bases short, with 18 bases between. The CDR3 runs to 17 residues. The CDR3 nucleotides are TGCGCCAGCAGCCAACCGGACACCCGGATCTTGGGAAACACCATATATTTT. Residues: CASSQPDTRILGNTIYF.

The genes are TRBV28 and TRBJ2-7; D is uncertain. The CDR3 totals 12 residues. From germline, CDR1 is MDHEN and CDR2 SYDVKM. Trimming removed 4 bases at V and 2 bases at J, with 6 bases between. CDR3 sequence reads: CASSSPAYEQYF. CDR3 bases: TGTGCCAGCAGTTCCCCAGCCTACGAGCAGTACTTC. The complete variable domain, with remaining parts taken from reference TRBV28 and TRBJ2-7, reads DVKVTQSSRYLVKRTGEKVFLECVQDMDHENMFWYRQDPGLGLRLIYFSYDVKMKEKGDIPEGYSVSREKKERFSLILESASTNQTSMYLCASSSPAYEQYFGPGTRLTVT.

As DNA, the CDR3 is TGTGCCACCAGCAGAGGACAGTCTAATCAGCCCCAGCATTTT. Its protein is CATSRGQSNQPQHF. This chain uses TRBV15 with TRBJ1-5; TRBD1 is a possible D gene (5 bases). The CDR3 runs 14 residues. In germline, CDR1 is LNHNV, CDR2 YYDKDF (reference sequence). Trimming stripped 1 base from V and 4 bases from J, with 8 bases between.

This clone occurred many times. The genes are TRBV5-1 and TRBJ1-1; no reliable D call. CDR1 and CDR2 from the germline V gene are SGHRS and YFSETQ. The CDR3 totals 12 residues. Trimming took off 3 bases at V and 3 bases at J, with 6 bases between the two ends. Here the CDR3 DNA reads TGCGCCAGCAGCTCGGGGTACACTGAAGCTTTCTTT. Its translation is CASSSGYTEAFF.

The V call is TRBV7-9, the J call TRBJ1-6; the match to TRBD1 covers 7 bases. The junction had 1 base not matched to a gene; V was cut back by 3 bases and J by 2 bases. The CDR3 length is 15 residues. CDR1 and CDR2 (germline): SEHNR, FQNEAQ (reference sequence). The CDR3 reads CASSFGTAYNSPLHF. The CDR3 nucleotides are TGTGCCAGCAGCTTCGGGACAGCCTATAATTCACCCCTCCACTTT.

The genes are TRBV7-2 and TRBJ2-5; 16 bases match TRBD2. CDR1 and CDR2 from the germline V gene are SGHTA and FQGNSA. This CDR3 contains 17 residues. The ends lost 5 bases at V and 7 bases at J; junction bases unmatched: 10. The CDR3 nucleotides read TGTGCCAGCAGCGTCGGGACTAGCGGGGGGGCCGGCGGGACCCAGTACTTC. This translates into CASSVGTSGGAGGTQYF.

The chain links TRBV14 to TRBJ2-3, with D perhaps TRBD1 (6 bases). V lost 0 bases and J lost 7, with 17 bases in between. The germline V gene encodes CDR1 SGHDN and CDR2 FVKESK. This CDR3 region has 16 residues. CDR3 in DNA: TGTGCCAGCAGCCAAGAAGGGGGTCGAAGGTTAAATACGCAGTATTTT. As protein: CASSQEGGRRLNTQYF. The full variable domain, with the rest looked up from reference TRBV14 and TRBJ2-3, is EAGVTQFPSHSVIEKGQTVTLRCDPISGHDNLYWYRRVMGKEIKFLLHFVKESKQDESGMPNNRFLAERTGGTYSTLKVQPAELEDSGVYFCASSQEGGRRLNTQYFGPGTRLTVL.

The chain links TRBV7-2 to TRBJ2-7, with a weak D call TRBD1 (6 bases). Trimming took off 5 bases at V and 2 bases at J, with 16 bases between the two ends. The CDR3 loop spans 15 amino acids. In germline, CDR1 is SGHTA, CDR2 FQGNSA. CDR3: CASSETGTLAYEQYF. Here the CDR3 DNA reads TGTGCCAGCAGCGAGACAGGAACCCTCGCCTACGAGCAGTACTTC.

CDR3 sequence: CASSQDDARANYGYTF. The CDR3 coding sequence is TGCGCCAGCAGCCAAGACGACGCTAGAGCTAACTATGGCTACACCTTC. This chain uses TRBV4-1 with TRBJ1-2; D call uncertain. This CDR3 is built from 16 residues. V lost 0 bases, J lost 0 bases, and 11 bases lay in between. Germline CDR1 MGHRA, CDR2 YSYEKL.

V usage is TRBV7-3 and J usage is TRBJ2-2; D is possibly TRBD2 (6 bases). V gave up 5 bases and J gave up 3 bases, with 13 bases separating them. CDR1 is SGHTA and CDR2 is FQGTGA in the germline V gene. CDR3 length equals 15 residues. CDR3 protein: CASSLRAGYTGELFF. The CDR3 bases are TGTGCCAGCAGCCTAAGGGCGGGGTACACCGGGGAGCTGTTTTTT. The full variable domain, completed using reference TRBV7-3 and TRBJ2-2, is GAGVSQTPSNKVTEKGKYVELRCDPISGHTALYWYRQSLGQGPEFLIYFQGTGAADDSGLPNDRFFAVRPEGSVSTLKIQRTERGDSAVYLCASSLRAGYTGELFFGEGSRLTVL.

This chain links TRBV19 with TRBJ2-1, with D possibly TRBD1 on 5 matching bases. The CDR3 loop spans 13 amino acids. Germline CDR1 and CDR2: LNHDA and SQIVND (reference sequence). The V end was cut by 4 bases, the J end by 4 bases, with 8 bases between. The CDR3 sequence is CASSTQGYNEQFF. The CDR3 region has the DNA TGTGCCAGTAGTACGCAGGGTTACAATGAGCAGTTCTTC.

The sample holds a few counts of this clone. The J gene is TRBJ2-1, the V gene TRBV11-2, with TRBD1 as a possible D gene (5 bases). Germline V gives CDR1 SGHAT, CDR2 FQNNGV. The CDR3 spans 13 residues. With 4 bases removed from V and 5 bases from J, the gap between germline ends came to 9 bases. CDR3 nucleotide sequence: TGTGCCAGCAGCTGGGGCGTTAACAATGAGCAGTTCTTC. This encodes CASSWGVNNEQFF. Based on the CDR3 plus reference TRBV11-2 and TRBJ2-1, the full variable domain is EAGVAQSPRYKIIEKRQSVAFWCNPISGHATLYWYQQILGQGPKLLIQFQNNGVVDDSQLPKDRFSAERLKGVDSTLKIQPAKLEDSAVYLCASSWGVNNEQFFGPGTRLTVL.

The chain joins TRBV7-8 to TRBJ1-1; unclear D gene. The CDR3 loop spans 16 amino acids. Trimming cost V 4 bases and J 1 base, with 16 bases left between them. The germline gives CDR1 SGHVS, CDR2 FQNEAQ. The CDR3 DNA reads TGTGCCAGCAGCTCCAACCCGAGGCTTGGGAACACTGAAGCTTTCTTT. Amino acid sequence: CASSSNPRLGNTEAFF.

This chain connects TRBV4-1 to TRBJ1-2; 8 nucleotides line up with TRBD1. The CDR3 loop spans 16 amino acids. Germline CDR1 and CDR2: MGHRA and YSYEKL. Trimming at V came to 1 base and at J to 6 bases, leaving 10 bases not matched to a gene. CDR3 residues: CASSQGWVRGPHGYTF. The CDR3 nucleotides read TGCGCCAGCAGCCAAGGTTGGGTCAGGGGGCCTCATGGCTACACCTTC.

V usage is TRBV7-2 and J usage is TRBJ2-3, with TRBD2 as a possible D gene (6 bases). V was pared by 5 bases and J by 5 bases, with 14 bases between. Germline CDR1 reads SGHTA; CDR2 reads FQGNSA. The CDR3 sequence is 14 residues long. The CDR3 nucleotides read TGTGCCAGCAGCCCGAACCCGACTAGAGATACGCAGTATTTT. Translating gives CASSPNPTRDTQYF. The full variable domain, rest sourced from reference TRBV7-2 and TRBJ2-3, is GAGVSQSPSNKVTEKGKDVELRCDPISGHTALYWYRQSLGQGLEFLIYFQGNSAPDKSGLPSDRFSAERTGGSVSTLTIQRTQQEDSAVYLCASSPNPTRDTQYFGPGTRLTVL.

The V and J genes are TRBV7-2 and TRBJ2-1, with 9 positions matching TRBD2. This CDR3 is built from 15 residues. V dropped 5 bases and J dropped 8; count of bases not matched to a gene: 10. The germline CDR1 and CDR2 sequences are SGHTA and FQGNSA. CDR3 nucleotides: TGTGCCAGCAGCCAGACTAGCGGACGTCGGGATGAGCAGTTCTTC. Its translation is CASSQTSGRRDEQFF.

This clone was found a few times. The chain links TRBV5-4 to TRBJ1-4; 8 bases line up with TRBD1. Germline loops: CDR1 SGHNT, CDR2 YYREEE (reference sequence). The CDR3 spans 14 residues. Germline trimming cut 4 bases from V and 7 bases from J; bases unmatched to any gene: 6. CDR3 sequence reads: CASSRQGAAEKLFF. The CDR3 nucleotides are TGTGCCAGCAGCAGGCAGGGGGCGGCTGAAAAACTGTTTTTT.